This TCR beta chain was profiled in a study of blood T cell repertoires in COVID-19. Looking at the study overall: Donors in the United States, Italy and Spain gave samples during acute or convalescent COVID-19. Nucleic acid was either cDNA or gDNA, and it came from T cells, B-cell-depleted T cells, or PBMCs.

Per the germline V gene, CDR1 is SGHDN and CDR2 is FVKESK. This CDR3 comprises 11 residues. Trimming removed 10 bases at V and 6 bases at J, with 10 bases between. In the authors' methods: Amplification of reference gene primers was used by the study to estimate nucleated cell counts. TCRdb's copy holds only in-frame clones and misses some; the assay was immunoSEQ multiplex PCR. Clonal size and the V and J genes are those of that table, whereas D and trimming came from the DNA. The sample has around 290,000 clones; around nine tenths are singletons. The chain recombines TRBV14 with TRBJ1-5; possible D gene TRBD1, 6 bases. Material for sequencing was peripheral blood. The sequence derives from a middle-aged man with acute or convalescent COVID-19. CDR3: CATGGRQPQHF. CDR3 nucleotides: TGTGCCACCGGGGGGCGTCAGCCCCAGCATTTT.